This record looks at one T cell receptor beta chain sequence and its context. No antigen is known for it. There are no base qualities to consult, and no much larger clone falls within one base. Genomic DNA served as template for TCR beta VDJ combination and CDR3 sequence profiling. TCR repertoire sequencing was run on an Illumina HiSeq 2000. Turning to the authors' computational methods: Repertoires were assessed using TRBV/TRBJ rearrangement plots, CDR3 size and DJ length profiles, and Simpson's diversity index. Whichever DNA sequence was most abundant in the deep sequencing data was defined as the immunodominant clone. CDR3 amino acid sequences were checked for sharing between subjects and were compared against published repertoires and the VDJdb database. The public reads were run again by TCRdb, first through fastp at Q25 and then through MiXCR, and only productive beta chains were kept. Under each unique CDR3 protein, matching rows form one entry showing the most common genes and DNA. TCRdb's processing, not the study's, gives the V and J calls here. This sample holds some 200,000 distinct CDR3 sequences; 61% were observed only once. The leading ten clones occupy 25% to 30% of the sample.

These data are taken from a study of CD8+CD57+ T cells in acquired aplastic anemia (dated by TCRdb to the late 2010s). General notes on the study: Extracted DNA from sorted CD4+ and CD8+ cells averaged 3.2 ug, ranging from roughly 0.17 to 30 ug. Healthy donor samples averaged approximately 10 million reads for CD4+ and about 11 million for CD8+ cells. What the research found in general, with its limitations: Between patients and healthy controls, no significant difference in CD8+ Simpson's diversity was found (P=0.060). Although under 35 CD8+ CDR3 sequences were shared by patients and controls, these sequences appeared highly expressed in patients and within the immunodominant clones of patients.

In this study, sorted CD4+ and CD8+ T cells from the blood of healthy subjects and of severe aplastic anemia patients had their TCR repertoires deep-sequenced. Ficoll-Paque density gradient centrifugation was used to isolate peripheral blood mononuclear cells. Before DNA extraction, CD4+ and CD8+ T cells were sorted by FACS or by magnetic beads. CDR1 and CDR2 are drawn from the germline V gene (reference sequence): MNHNY, SVGAGI. Cut back by 6 bases and 2 bases, the V and J ends lie 8 bases apart. Measured from the cysteine to the phenylalanine, the CDR3 is 13 residues long. Only the CDR3 DNA is retained, 39 bases long and in frame from the first base.

The material sequenced was sorted CD4+, CD8+, or CD8+CD57+ T cells (not recorded which) from PBMCs. The chain uses TRBV6-6 and TRBJ1-5, with no D gene named confidently. The TCR sequence derives from a human donor in good health. The CDR3 reads CASSPNRNQPQHF. The nucleotides read TGTGCCAGCAGCCCAAATCGCAATCAGCCCCAGCATTTT.